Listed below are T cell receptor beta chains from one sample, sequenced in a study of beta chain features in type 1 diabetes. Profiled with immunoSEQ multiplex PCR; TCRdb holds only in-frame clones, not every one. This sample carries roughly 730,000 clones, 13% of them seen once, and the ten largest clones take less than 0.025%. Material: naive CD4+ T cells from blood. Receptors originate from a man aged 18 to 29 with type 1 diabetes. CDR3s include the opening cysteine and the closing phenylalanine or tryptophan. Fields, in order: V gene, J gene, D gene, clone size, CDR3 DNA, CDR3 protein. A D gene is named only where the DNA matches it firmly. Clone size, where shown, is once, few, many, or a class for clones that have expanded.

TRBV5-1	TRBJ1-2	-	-	TGCGCCAGCCGTGGAACCAATTATGGCTACACCTTC	CASRGTNYGYTF
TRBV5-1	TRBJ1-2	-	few	TGCGCCAGCAGCCCTGGCAGGGAGGGAGCTGGCTACACCTTC	CASSPGREGAGYTF
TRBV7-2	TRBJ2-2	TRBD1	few	TGTGCCAGCAGCTTATGGGGACAGGGGCATTATTCGAACACCGGGGAGCTGTTTTTT	CASSLWGQGHYSNTGELFF
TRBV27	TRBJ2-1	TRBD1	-	TGTGCCAGCACTGACCGGGGACAGGCTTCCCATGAGCAGTTCTTC	CASTDRGQASHEQFF
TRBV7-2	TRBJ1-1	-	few	TGTGCCAGCAGCTACGGGACGGAGAACACTGAAGCTTTCTTT	CASSYGTENTEAFF
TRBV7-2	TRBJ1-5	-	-	TGTGCCAGCAGCCCAAACGGTGCGGGGAGCAATCAGCCCCAGCATTTT	CASSPNGAGSNQPQHF
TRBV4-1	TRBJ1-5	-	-	TGCGCCAGCAGTACCGGGGCCTTAAGTACCGCTTATAGCAATCAGCCCCAGCATTTT	CASSTGALSTAYSNQPQHF
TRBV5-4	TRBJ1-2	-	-	TGTGCCAGCAGCTTGGTAGAGGACTATGGCTACACCTTC	CASSLVEDYGYTF
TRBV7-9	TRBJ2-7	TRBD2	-	TGTGCCAGCAGCCGTCCCACCCGGGGGAGGGGCGACTCCTACGAGCAGTACTTC	CASSRPTRGRGDSYEQYF
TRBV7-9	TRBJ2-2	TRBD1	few	TGTGCCAGCAGCCCACGCCGGGACAGCTCGAACACCGGGGAGCTGTTTTTT	CASSPRRDSSNTGELFF
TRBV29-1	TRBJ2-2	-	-	TGCAGCGTCGCCCAGGGGGGAACCGGGGAGCTGTTTTTT	CSVAQGGTGELFF
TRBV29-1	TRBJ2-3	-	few	TGCAGCGTTGTTGTCAAGCAAGGCGATACGCAGTATTTT	CSVVVKQGDTQYF
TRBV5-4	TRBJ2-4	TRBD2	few	TGTGCCAGCAGCTTGGTCGGGGGGTCAGACATTCAGTACTTC	CASSLVGGSDIQYF
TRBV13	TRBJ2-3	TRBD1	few	TGTGCCACCGAGGACAGGGGGCGGACAGATACGCAGTATTTT	CATEDRGRTDTQYF
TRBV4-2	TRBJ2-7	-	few	TGTGCCAGCAGCCAAGAGTTAAGGTTGGAAAGGGGCTCCTACGAGCAGTACTTC	CASSQELRLERGSYEQYF
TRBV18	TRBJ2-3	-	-	TGTGCCAGCTCACCAGGGACCTACACAGATACGCAGTATTTT	CASSPGTYTDTQYF
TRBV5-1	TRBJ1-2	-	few	TGCGCCAGCAGCTCCGGCGGTAGCTCCACCAACTATGGCTACACCTTC	CASSSGGSSTNYGYTF
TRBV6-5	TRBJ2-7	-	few	TGTGCCAGCAGTCCCGACAGTTTCTACGAGCAGTACTTC	CASSPDSFYEQYF
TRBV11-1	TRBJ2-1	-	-	TGTGCCAGCAGCTTCGAGGAGGGTCCCTACAATGAGCAGTTCTTC	CASSFEEGPYNEQFF
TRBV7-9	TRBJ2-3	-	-	TGTGCCAGCAGCCTTCCCGGAGATACGCAGTATTTT	CASSLPGDTQYF
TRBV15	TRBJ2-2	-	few	TGTGCCACCAGCAGAGTATCGGCGCCCGGGGAGCTGTTTTTT	CATSRVSAPGELFF
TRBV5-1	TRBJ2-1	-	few	TGCGCCAGCAGCTTGGTCCTGGGCGGCAATGAGCAGTTCTTC	CASSLVLGGNEQFF
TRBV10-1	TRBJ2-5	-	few	TGCGCCAGCAGCCCAGCGACCTTGGGAGAGACCCAGTACTTC	CASSPATLGETQYF
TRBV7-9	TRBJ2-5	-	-	TGTGCCAGCAGCGGACCTCCTGGGGTAACCGGAGGGACCCAGTACTTC	CASSGPPGVTGGTQYF
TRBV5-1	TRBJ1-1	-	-	TGCGCCAGCAGCTTTGGGGGAGGCGCTGAAGCTTTCTTT	CASSFGGGAEAFF
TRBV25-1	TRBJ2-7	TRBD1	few	TGTGCCAGCAGTGGGAGGGACAGGCCCTACGAGCAGTACTTC	CASSGRDRPYEQYF
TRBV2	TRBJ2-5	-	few	TGTGCCAGCACTCCTTTAGGGGGGACCCAGTACTTC	CASTPLGGTQYF
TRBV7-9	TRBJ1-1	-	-	TGTGCCAGCAGCTTGATTGAGTCTGAAGCTTTCTTT	CASSLIESEAFF
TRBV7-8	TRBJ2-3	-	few	TGTGCCAGCAGCTTAGCTCAAGGGGACTATACGCAGTATTTT	CASSLAQGDYTQYF
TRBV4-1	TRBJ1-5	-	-	TGCGCCAGCAGCCAAGAATCGGCAGGTAACTATCAGCCCCAGCATTTT	CASSQESAGNYQPQHF
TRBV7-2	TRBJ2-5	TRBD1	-	TGTGCCAGCAGCTTAGCAGCCCAGGGGGCCGGGGAGACCCAGTACTTC	CASSLAAQGAGETQYF
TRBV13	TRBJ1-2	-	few	TGTGCCAGCAGCCCCCGCCAGGGCAGGGGTTACTATGGCTACACCTTC	CASSPRQGRGYYGYTF
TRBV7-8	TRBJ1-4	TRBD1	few	TGTGCCAGCAGCTTAGATCAGGGGGTACTGTTTTTT	CASSLDQGVLFF
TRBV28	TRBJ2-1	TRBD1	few	TGTGCCAGCAGTTTATATTCCTCAGGGGGCATATACAATGAGCAGTTCTTC	CASSLYSSGGIYNEQFF
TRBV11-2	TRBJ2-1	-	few	TGTGCCAGCAGCTTAGGTGGGCCCGCCATCAATGAGCAGTTCTTC	CASSLGGPAINEQFF
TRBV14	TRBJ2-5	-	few	TGTGCCAGCAGCCCGCTTGGGGGGTACGGGGAGACCCAGTACTTC	CASSPLGGYGETQYF
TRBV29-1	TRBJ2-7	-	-	TGCAGCGTTGGAGGCTACGAGCAGTACTTC	CSVGGYEQYF
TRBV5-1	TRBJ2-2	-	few	TGCGCCAGCAGCTTTAGCACCGGGGAGCTGTTTTTT	CASSFSTGELFF
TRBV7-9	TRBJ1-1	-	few	TGTGCCAGCAGCTCCAAGGCCTCGAACACTGAAGCTTTCTTT	CASSSKASNTEAFF
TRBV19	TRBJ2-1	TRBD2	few	TGTGCCAGTAGGCGGTCACTAGCGGGGGCTGGCGATGAGCAGTTCTTC	CASRRSLAGAGDEQFF
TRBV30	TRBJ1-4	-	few	TGTGCCTGGAGGGGCAGGGTTGATGAAAAACTGTTTTTT	CAWRGRVDEKLFF
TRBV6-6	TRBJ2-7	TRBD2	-	TGTGCCAGCAGTTACGGCCTAGCGGGCGAGCAGTACTTC	CASSYGLAGEQYF
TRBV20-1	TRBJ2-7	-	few	TGCGGCGGGACAGCCTCCTACGAGCAGTACTTC	CGGTASYEQYF
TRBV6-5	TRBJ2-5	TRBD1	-	TGTGCCAGCAGTTACTCCCGAGGACAGGGAGAGACCCAGTACTTC	CASSYSRGQGETQYF
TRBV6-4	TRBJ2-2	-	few	TGTGCCAGCAGTGACTTGGTCGACACCGGGGAGCTGTTTTTT	CASSDLVDTGELFF
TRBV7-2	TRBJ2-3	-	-	TGTGCCAGCACCCTTGAGGGGGGGCCATCAGATACGCAGTATTTT	CASTLEGGPSDTQYF
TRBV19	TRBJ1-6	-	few	TGTGCCAGTAGTACTGCTGGGCCAGGGGTTTCACCCCTCCACTTT	CASSTAGPGVSPLHF
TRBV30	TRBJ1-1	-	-	TGTGCCTGGAGTAAACAGGTGAACACTGAAGCTTTCTTT	CAWSKQVNTEAFF
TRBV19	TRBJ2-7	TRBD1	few	TGTGCCAGTAGTACGACAGGGAGCTCCTACGAGCAGTACTTC	CASSTTGSSYEQYF
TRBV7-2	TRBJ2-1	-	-	TGTGCCAGCAGCTTAGGCGGGGGCTGGGAGCAGTTCTTC	CASSLGGGWEQFF
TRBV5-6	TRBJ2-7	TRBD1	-	TGTGCCAGCACTCAGGGGGCACCCTCCTACGAGCAGTACTTC	CASTQGAPSYEQYF
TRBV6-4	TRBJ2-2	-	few	TGTGCCAGCAGTGATGTGTACACCGGGGAGCTGTTTTTT	CASSDVYTGELFF
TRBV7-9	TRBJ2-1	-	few	TGTGCCAGCAGCCCCCGGCGGGACAATGAGCAGTTCTTC	CASSPRRDNEQFF
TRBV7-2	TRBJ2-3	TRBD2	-	TGTGCCAGCGGTCTAGCGGGGGGGATGAATACGCAGTATTTT	CASGLAGGMNTQYF